Sequencing of this T cell receptor beta chain was carried out in a study of blood T cell repertoires in COVID-19. Profiled with immunoSEQ multiplex PCR; TCRdb holds only in-frame clones, not every one. This sample has about 350,000 clones; around 87% occur once, and the top ten carry about 5.7%. This CDR3 spans 14 amino acids. The V and J ends lost 1 base and 2 bases respectively, with 7 bases between them. From germline, CDR1 is LGHNA and CDR2 YNFKEQ. This clone was detected once. The sequence derives from a woman in her 30s who had recovered from COVID-19. The sequenced sample was PBMCs or T cells enriched from blood (not recorded which). The chain is built from TRBV4-2 and TRBJ2-3; D is uncertain. CDR3 amino acids: CASSQGQYTDTQYF. CDR3 DNA sequence: TGTGCCAGCAGCCAAGGCCAGTACACAGATACGCAGTATTTT.